A single sample gave rise to the 12 T cell receptor beta chains below, sequenced in a study of tissue T cells after allogeneic stem cell transplantation. Time point of the sample: mouse harvest day 7 after allogeneic transplant. Each mouse received 10^7 T-cell-depleted marrow cells plus 10^6 splenic CD5+ T cells by tail vein. Method: immunoSEQ multiplex PCR; TCRdb's copy keeps in-frame clones and lacks some. The repertoire has just under 7,500 clones, approximately 46% of them found once; the top ten carry roughly 3.5%. The material sequenced was gut tissue. The receptors derive from a female BALB/c mouse given C57BL/6 T cells with graft-versus-host disease after an allogeneic hematopoietic cell transplant.

This clone showed up just a few times. The germline and genes are mouse ones. Sequencing ends 1 residue short of the CDR3 end; the germline J gene provides the rest. The chain joins TRBV12-1 to TRBJ2-3, with 14 bases fitting TRBD2. V lost 2 bases to trimming and J lost 0 bases; unmatched junction nucleotides: 3. CDR3 length: 17 residues. CDR1 is SGHSN, CDR2 HYEKVE, per germline. The CDR3 bases that were read are TGTGCCAGCTCTCGGGACTGGGGGGGCTCTAGTGCAGAAACGCTGTAT. It codes for CASSRDWGGSSAETLY. The CDR3, in full, reads CASSRDWGGSSAETLYF.

A few counts support this clone. The genes and germline here are from mouse. The read halts 1 residue ahead of the CDR3 end, with the missing end drawn from the germline J gene. The gene calls are TRBV2 and TRBJ2-7; D is perhaps TRBD1 or TRBD2 (5 bases each). V gave up 0 bases and J gave up 7 bases, with 7 bases separating them. Germline V CDR1 and CDR2: LGHNA, YSYQKL. The CDR3 length is 12 residues. CDR3 bases read: TGTGCCAGCAGCCAAGAGGGGGACGAACAGTAC. This encodes CASSQEGDEQY. In full, the CDR3 is CASSQEGDEQYF.

Regarding this clone: A junction boundary mismatches the germline segment, possibly from a read error. Germline and genes: mouse. Here the CDR3 reads CTSSLPGNTEVFF. The covered CDR3 bases are TGTACCAGCAGTCTGCCAGGGAACACAGAAGTCTTC. V usage is TRBV26 and J usage is TRBJ1-1, with no clear D. The read ends 1 residue early relative to the CDR3; the germline J gene fills the gap. Germline values: CDR1 KGHPV, CDR2 FQNQEV (reference sequence). CDR3 size: 13 residues.

In the case of this clone: Genes here carry mouse names. Different DNA sequences within this sample yield the same CDR3. CDR3 protein: CASSLPINQDTQYF. CDR3 DNA (partial): TGTGCCAGCAGTCTGCCAATTAACCAAGACACCCAGTAC. This chain joins TRBV26 and TRBJ2-5, with D unclear. The read is 1 residue too short to cover the CDR3 end, so that end is filled in from the germline J gene. Germline lookup yields CDR1 KGHPV and CDR2 FQNQEV (reference sequence). The CDR3 sequence is 14 residues long. The V end was cut by 2 bases, the J end by 0 bases, with 6 bases between.

A remark on this clone: Genes and germline are mouse. The read ends 1 residue early relative to the CDR3; the germline J gene fills the gap. The chain has TRBV12-2 and TRBJ2-2, with a tentative D call TRBD1 (6 bases). Trimming removed 3 bases at V and 3 bases at J, with 10 bases between. Germline V lookup: CDR1 SGHLS, CDR2 HYDKME. The CDR3 covers 14 residues. CDR3 region: CASSSDSYTGQLYF. The covered CDR3 bases are TGTGCCAGCTCTTCGGACAGTTACACCGGGCAGCTCTAC.

This clone has more than one count but fewer than ten. Mouse names are used for the genes. Read data end 1 residue before the CDR3 end; the end is taken from the germline J gene. J is TRBJ2-7 and V is TRBV3; 8 bases map to TRBD1. The CDR3 extends over 13 amino acids. The J segment lost 6 bases and the V segment lost 3 bases, leaving 4 bases of the junction unmatched. Per the germline V gene, CDR1 is SNHLY and CDR2 is FYNGKV (reference sequence). CDR3 DNA, as far as it was read: TGTGCCAGCAGCTTGAGACAGGGGTTTGAACAGTAC. Residues: CASSLRQGFEQY. The CDR3, in full, reads CASSLRQGFEQYF.

Notes on this clone: The listed genes are named as in mouse. Read coverage stops 1 residue before the CDR3 terminus; the germline J gene supplies the remainder. The rearrangement links TRBV16 to TRBJ2-1, with 10 bases identical to TRBD2. J gave up 6 bases and V 1 base, and 3 bases lay outside the gene matches. Germline values: CDR1 SGHSA, CDR2 FRNQAP. The CDR3 has 15 residues. The CDR3 is CASSLAGGARAEQFF. The sequenced part of the CDR3 DNA is TGTGCAAGCAGCTTAGCTGGGGGGGCGCGTGCTGAGCAGTTC.

In the case of this clone: Genes and germline are mouse. Sequencing ends 1 residue short of the CDR3 end; the germline J gene provides the rest. The rearrangement uses TRBV15 and TRBJ1-1; maybe TRBD1 (6 bases). V dropped 3 bases and J dropped 3 bases, with 11 bases sitting between them. Per the germline V gene, CDR1 is SGHND and CDR2 is FRSKSL. The CDR3 length is 14 residues. The covered CDR3 bases are TGTGCCAGCAGTTTTGGGGGCGCGGACACAGAAGTCTTC. This codes for CASSFGGADTEVF. The entire CDR3 reads CASSFGGADTEVFF.

About this clone: Gene names and germline match the mouse. CDR3 sequence: CASSTGLGGRPETLYF. Incomplete CDR3 DNA: TGTGCCAGCAGTACGGGACTGGGGGGGCGCCCAGAAACGCTGTAT. The chain combines TRBV26 with TRBJ2-3; 14 bases align to TRBD2. The read ends 1 residue shy of where the CDR3 ends; the end is completed using the germline J gene. V trimming: 5 bases; J trimming: 4 bases; junction bases outside the gene matches: 5. CDR3 size: 16 residues. Germline V gene sequence: CDR1 KGHPV, CDR2 FQNQEV (reference sequence).

Of note for this clone: The germline and genes are mouse ones. CDR3: CASSYRDRGNERLFF. The sequenced part of the CDR3 DNA is TGTGCCAGCAGCTACCGGGACAGGGGGAACGAAAGATTATTT. V and J are TRBV3 and TRBJ1-4; 11 nucleotides agree with TRBD1. The sequenced fragment ends 1 residue before the CDR3 boundary, so the rest is inferred from the germline J gene. CDR1 is SNHLY and CDR2 is FYNGKV in the germline V gene (reference sequence). The CDR3 runs to 15 residues. V dropped 4 bases and J dropped 5; count of bases not matched to a gene: 3. The complete variable domain, with remaining parts taken from reference TRBV3 and TRBJ1-4, reads GPKVLQIPSHQIIDMGQMVTLNCDPVSNHLYFYWYKQILGQQMEFLVNFYNGKVMEKSKLFKDQFSVERPDGSYFTLKIQPTALEDSAVYFCASSYRDRGNERLFFGHGTKLSVL.

As concerns this clone: Gene names are the mouse ones. Incomplete CDR3 DNA: TGTGCCAGCAGTCTGGGTAATGCAGAAACGCTGTAT. This translates into CASSLGNAETLY. The complete CDR3 sequence is CASSLGNAETLYF. This chain connects TRBV24 to TRBJ2-3, with D hard to call. The read terminates 1 residue before the CDR3 end, so the remaining end is supplied by the germline J gene. Germline V lookup: CDR1 KGHTA, CDR2 FRNEEI. With 2 bases removed from V and 2 bases from J, the gap between germline ends came to 5 bases. The CDR3 loop spans 13 amino acids.

In regard to this clone: The gene names here belong to mouse. The read terminates 1 residue before the CDR3 end, so the remaining end is supplied by the germline J gene. The chain combines TRBV2 with TRBJ2-5; 9 bases line up with TRBD2. With V trimmed by 2 bases and J by 3 bases, 0 bases remained unmatched. CDR1 is LGHNA, CDR2 YSYQKL, per germline. This CDR3 comprises 14 residues. The CDR3 sequence is CASSQTGGQDTQYF. The CDR3 DNA, read in part, is TGTGCCAGCAGCCAAACTGGGGGGCAAGACACCCAGTAC.